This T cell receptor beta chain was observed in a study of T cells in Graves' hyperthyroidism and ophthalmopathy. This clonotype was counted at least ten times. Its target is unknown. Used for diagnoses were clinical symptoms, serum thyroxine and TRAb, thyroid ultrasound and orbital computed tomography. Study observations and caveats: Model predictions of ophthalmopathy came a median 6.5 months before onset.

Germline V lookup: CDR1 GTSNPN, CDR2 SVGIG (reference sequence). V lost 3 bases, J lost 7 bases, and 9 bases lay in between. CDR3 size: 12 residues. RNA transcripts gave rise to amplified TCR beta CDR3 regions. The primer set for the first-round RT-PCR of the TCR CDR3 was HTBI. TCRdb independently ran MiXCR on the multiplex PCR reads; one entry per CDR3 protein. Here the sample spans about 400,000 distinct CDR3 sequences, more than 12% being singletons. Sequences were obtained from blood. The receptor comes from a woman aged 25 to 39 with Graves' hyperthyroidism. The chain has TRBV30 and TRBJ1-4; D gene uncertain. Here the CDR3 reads CAWSPRVEKLFF. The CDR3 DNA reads TGTGCCTGGAGCCCGCGGGTTGAAAAACTGTTTTTT.